Below are 3 T cell receptor beta chains sequenced from a single sample in a study of cytomegalovirus exposure and HLA in healthy donors. Measured with immunoSEQ multiplex PCR; TCRdb has only the in-frame clones, and not every one. The table shows 250,000 to 400,000 clones, with approximately 91% occurring only once. The source material was PBMCs. The receptors come from a man in his thirties or forties in good health and CMV-seronegative.

This clone is a singleton in its sample. The chain recombines TRBV6-5 with TRBJ1-3; TRBD1 might be the D (6 bases). The CDR3 contains 15 residues. The germline CDR1 and CDR2 sequences are MNHEY and SVGAGI. The V end was cut by 5 bases, the J end by 0 bases, with 11 bases between. This chain's CDR3 is CASSSDRYSGNTIYF. DNA of the CDR3: TGTGCCAGCAGTAGTGACAGGTACTCTGGAAACACCATATATTTT.

The CDR3: CASSIQGTGELFF. CDR3 in DNA: TGTGCCAGCAGTATCCAGGGCACCGGGGAGCTGTTTTTT. The genes are TRBV6-5 and TRBJ2-2, with D possibly TRBD1 on 5 matching bases. The CDR3 consists of 13 residues. Trimming left V 5 bases short and J 4 bases short, with 8 bases between. The germline gives CDR1 MNHEY, CDR2 SVGAGI.

The chain is built from TRBV6-5 and TRBJ1-2, with D hard to call. This CDR3 has 13 residues. Deletions cut 6 bases from V and 4 bases from J, with 12 bases between. Germline-derived CDR1 and CDR2 are MNHEY and SVGAGI. The CDR3 DNA follows: TGTGCCAGCAGCTTCCAAGACTCCTATGGCTACACCTTC. The encoded protein is CASSFQDSYGYTF.